What follows are 29 T cell receptor beta chains derived from one specimen sequenced in a study of response to subunit inactivated influenza vaccine. One entry per CDR3 protein results from TCRdb running MiXCR on the RT-PCR reads. The sample lists around 650,000 distinct CDR3 sequences, around 16% occurring once. Sample: PBMCs from blood, taken 11 to 12 days after vaccination. These receptor sequences come from a man aged 45-60 years who received an inactivated influenza vaccine.

The V call is TRBV7-9, the J call TRBJ1-4; TRBD1 matches at 9 bases. The CDR3 contains 17 residues. The J segment lost 3 bases and the V segment lost 5 bases, leaving 10 bases of the junction unmatched. Per germline, CDR1 SEHNR and CDR2 FQNEAQ (reference sequence). CDR3 sequence: CASSITGTGMPNEKLFF. The CDR3 DNA follows: TGTGCCAGCAGCATTACCGGGACAGGGATGCCTAATGAAAAACTGTTTTTT.

This clonotype has more than one count but fewer than ten. The chain couples TRBV7-8 to TRBJ2-5; D is unclear. With 1 base removed from V and 5 bases from J, the gap between germline ends came to 11 bases. The germline V gene has CDR1 SGHVS and CDR2 FQNEAQ. CDR3 length: 14 amino acids. This CDR3 is CASSLGVGPETQYF. DNA of the CDR3: TGTGCCAGCAGCTTAGGGGTCGGTCCCGAGACCCAGTACTTC. Drawing the rest from reference TRBV7-8 and TRBJ2-5, the complete variable domain is GAGVSQSPRYKVAKRGQDVALRCDPISGHVSLFWYQQALGQGPEFLTYFQNEAQLDKSGLPSDRFFAERPEGSVSTLKIQRTQQEDSAVYLCASSLGVGPETQYFGPGTRLLVL.

The genes are TRBV19 and TRBJ2-1, with 12 bases that match TRBD2. V gave up 7 bases and J gave up 6 bases; unmatched junction bases: 7. CDR1 is LNHDA, CDR2 SQIVND, per germline (reference sequence). This CDR3 comprises 15 residues. This CDR3 reads CASNAGLAGPNEQFF. DNA of the CDR3: TGTGCCAGTAATGCGGGACTAGCGGGTCCCAATGAGCAGTTCTTC.

This clonotype was observed a handful of times. V gene TRBV6-2 or TRBV6-3 combines with J gene TRBJ2-7; TRBD2 agrees at 9 bases. The CDR3 is 16 amino acids. Germline V gene data show CDR1 as MNHEY and CDR2 as SVGEGT. The V and J ends lost 0 bases and 0 bases, in that order; junction bases with no gene match: 3. CDR3 sequence (DNA): TGTGCCAGCAGTTACTCGAGTAGCGGGAGCTCCTACGAGCAGTACTTC. It specifies CASSYSSSGSSYEQYF.

The chain links TRBV20-1 to TRBJ1-5, with TRBD1 matching over 9 bases. The ends lost 5 bases at V and 6 bases at J; junction bases unmatched: 8. CDR1 DFQATT and CDR2 SNEGSKA come from the germline V gene (reference sequence). The CDR3 sequence is 14 residues long. For the CDR3, the DNA is TGCAGTGCTGAGGACAGGGGAGAGATTCAGCCCCAGCATTTT. Its translation is CSAEDRGEIQPQHF.

The sample holds a few counts of this clonotype. This chain joins TRBV15 and TRBJ2-3, with D unclear. The germline V gene has CDR1 LNHNV and CDR2 YYDKDF (reference sequence). The CDR3 runs 14 residues. Trimming stripped 5 bases from V and 2 bases from J, with 11 bases between. The chain's CDR3 is CATSPQTYTDTQYF. The DNA of the CDR3 is TGTGCCACCAGCCCACAGACATACACAGATACGCAGTATTTT.

This clonotype has only a few counts. The gene calls are TRBV4-3 and TRBJ2-1, with a weak D call TRBD1 (5 bases). CDR1 is LGHNA, CDR2 YSLEER, per germline. Trimming removed 0 bases from V and 2 bases from J, with 14 bases in between. The CDR3 is 17 residues long. In nucleotides, the CDR3 is TGCGCCAGCAGCCAAGATCGGGCAGGGAATCCCTACAATGAGCAGTTCTTC. Its protein product is CASSQDRAGNPYNEQFF.

The CDR3 DNA sequence: TGTGCCAGCAGCGTTATGGGGGTTGAAAAACTGTTTTTT. Translation gives CASSVMGVEKLFF. This chain connects TRBV6-1 to TRBJ1-4; perhaps TRBD1 as D (5 bases). Germline CDR1 MNHNS, CDR2 SASEGT. Trimming took off 6 bases at V and 7 bases at J, with 12 bases between the two ends. This CDR3 has 13 residues.

The rearrangement joins TRBV11-2 to TRBJ2-1; tentative D call: TRBD2 (5 bases). CDR1 is SGHAT and CDR2 is FQNNGV in the germline V gene. This CDR3 has 11 amino acids. V shed 6 bases and J shed 8 bases, with 8 bases lying between them. The DNA of the CDR3 is TGTGCCAGCAGGCTAGCCCATGAGCAGTTCTTC. Amino acid sequence: CASRLAHEQFF.

This clonotype was observed a handful of times. Here the CDR3 reads CSASRGDQETQYF. The CDR3 DNA is TGCAGTGCTAGTAGGGGGGATCAAGAGACCCAGTACTTC. This sequence joins TRBV20-1 and TRBJ2-5, with D tentatively TRBD1 or TRBD2 (6 bases each). This CDR3 has 13 amino acids. Germline CDR1 reads DFQATT; CDR2 reads SNEGSKA (reference sequence). The V gene lost 3 bases and the J gene lost 2 bases, with 10 bases spanning the gap.

This clonotype was seen only once. This chain uses TRBV5-7 with TRBJ2-5; TRBD1 agrees at 8 bases. TRBV5-7 is an open reading frame, and its role is uncertain. The CDR3 consists of 14 residues. The V and J ends lost 4 bases and 3 bases, in that order; junction bases with no gene match: 5. The DNA for the CDR3 is TGTGCCAGCAGCGAGACGGACAGGGAAGAGACCCAGTACTTC. It yields the protein CASSETDREETQYF.

The sample holds many counts of this clonotype. The chain carries TRBV12-3 or TRBV12-4 and TRBJ1-1; no reliable D call. This CDR3 comprises 11 residues. V lost 10 bases and J lost 4, with 10 bases in between. CDR3 sequence (DNA): TGTGCCACAACAGTTACCACTGAAGCTTTCTTT. Translation: CATTVTTEAFF.

This clonotype was seen many times. The chain has TRBV12-3 or TRBV12-4 and TRBJ2-5, with D possibly being TRBD2 (6 bases). Trimming shortened V by 7 bases and J by 3 bases, and 12 bases separated the two germline ends. The CDR3 runs 13 residues. Here the CDR3 DNA reads TGTGCCAGCAAGGGCGGGAACGAAGAGACCCAGTACTTC. Encoded protein: CASKGGNEETQYF.

V and J are TRBV5-1 and TRBJ2-7; perhaps TRBD1 as D (5 bases). Trimming pared 0 bases from V and 3 bases from J, leaving 10 bases between. This CDR3 region has 14 residues. Germline CDR1 and CDR2: SGHRS and YFSETQ. CDR3 in amino acids: CASSLVQGNYEQYF. DNA for the CDR3: TGCGCCAGCAGCTTGGTTCAGGGAAACTACGAGCAGTACTTC.

This sequence joins TRBV5-1 and TRBJ2-3; TRBD2 matches at 7 bases. V shed 3 bases, J shed 5 bases, and the junction held 9 bases outside the gene matches. From germline, CDR1 is SGHRS and CDR2 YFSETQ. This CDR3 spans 15 amino acids. This CDR3 is CASSSSGRGGDTQYF. The CDR3 DNA sequence: TGCGCCAGCAGCTCTAGCGGACGTGGGGGAGATACGCAGTATTTT.

This clonotype came up a few times. The V call is TRBV12-3 or TRBV12-4, the J call TRBJ2-1; D ambiguous. Trimming cost V 5 bases and J 4 bases, with 18 bases left between them. This CDR3 spans 16 amino acids. The chain's CDR3 is CASSKMDPIPYNEQFF. For the CDR3, the DNA is TGTGCCAGCAGTAAAATGGACCCAATCCCTTACAATGAGCAGTTCTTC.

This clonotype was counted a few times. The rearrangement uses TRBV7-9 and TRBJ2-7; 7 bases match TRBD2. This CDR3 comprises 14 residues. J lost 4 bases, V lost 1 base, and 4 bases had no gene match. Germline V gene sequence: CDR1 SEHNR, CDR2 FQNEAQ (reference sequence). The CDR3 sequence: CASSLDGTMYEQYF. The CDR3 DNA follows: TGTGCCAGCAGCTTAGATGGGACTATGTACGAGCAGTACTTC.

This chain uses TRBV6-2 or TRBV6-3 with TRBJ2-1, with 8 bases matching TRBD2. The CDR3 extends over 19 amino acids. From germline, CDR1 is MNHEY and CDR2 SVGEGT. V lost 3 bases to trimming and J lost 2 bases; unmatched junction nucleotides: 15. CDR3 bases: TGTGCCAGCAGTTATGGGACGGGAGGGCCTGGGATGCCCTACAATGAGCAGTTCTTC. It specifies CASSYGTGGPGMPYNEQFF.

The chain is built from TRBV4-2 and TRBJ2-1; 14 bases agree with TRBD2. The CDR3 extends over 18 amino acids. With V trimmed by 0 bases and J by 4 bases, 5 bases remained unmatched. Germline V gene sequence: CDR1 LGHNA, CDR2 YNFKEQ. CDR3 in DNA: TGTGCCAGCAGCCAAGATCCGGGACTAGCGGGAGCATACAATGAGCAGTTCTTC. It yields the protein CASSQDPGLAGAYNEQFF.

This clonotype showed up just a few times. DNA of the CDR3: TGTGCCAGCAGTTGGGGGGAGCAGTTCTTC. Residues: CASSWGEQFF. The chain has TRBV2 and TRBJ2-1; D may match TRBD1 or TRBD2 (5 bases each). Trimming cost V 5 bases and J 10 bases, with 6 bases left between them. This CDR3 comprises 10 residues. The V gene's germline CDR1 is SNHLY and CDR2 FYNNEI.

The rearrangement uses TRBV6-2 or TRBV6-3 and TRBJ2-7, with 8 bases lining up with TRBD1. CDR1 and CDR2 from the germline V gene are MNHEY and SVGEGT. The CDR3 is 11 amino acids. V shed 4 bases, J shed 9 bases, and the junction held 2 bases outside the gene matches. CDR3 amino acids: CASSSTGGQYF. The CDR3 DNA sequence: TGTGCCAGCAGTTCAACAGGGGGGCAGTACTTC.

The V gene is TRBV4-2, the J gene TRBJ2-5; 11 positions match TRBD2. Germline lookup yields CDR1 LGHNA and CDR2 YNFKEQ. This CDR3 is 17 amino acids long. After removal of 0 bases from V and 3 bases from J, the junction contained 6 bases not matched to a gene. The CDR3 region is CASSQDLSGREKETQYF. In DNA, the CDR3 is TGTGCCAGCAGCCAAGATCTTAGCGGGAGGGAGAAAGAGACCCAGTACTTC.

V is TRBV6-5 and J is TRBJ2-2; 8 nucleotides agree with TRBD1. CDR3 length: 15 amino acids. The J segment lost 5 bases and the V segment lost 0 bases, leaving 2 bases of the junction unmatched. Germline CDR1 and CDR2: MNHEY and SVGAGI. The CDR3 sequence is CASSYSDRGTGELFF. DNA for the CDR3: TGTGCCAGCAGTTACTCTGACAGGGGAACCGGGGAGCTGTTTTTT.

The V call is TRBV2, the J call TRBJ1-5; D is unresolved. CDR1 is SNHLY, CDR2 FYNNEI, per germline. The CDR3 contains 15 residues. V lost 0 bases to trimming and J lost 1 base, with 7 bases between them. The DNA of the CDR3 is TGTGCCAGCAGTGAAGCGCTGGGGAGCAATCAGCCCCAGCATTTT. Translating it yields CASSEALGSNQPQHF.

This clonotype was observed a few times. CDR3 protein: CSVRLDGRNSPLHF. The CDR3 DNA reads as TGCAGCGTTCGCCTCGACGGTAGAAATTCACCCCTCCACTTT. The genes are TRBV29-1 and TRBJ1-6; D gene uncertain. The V end was cut by 5 bases, the J end by 7 bases, with 15 bases between. The CDR3 contains 14 residues. Germline V gene sequence: CDR1 SQVTM, CDR2 ANQGSEA.

This clonotype was seen a handful of times. The chain combines TRBV4-1 with TRBJ1-6, with 8 bases aligning to TRBD1. With V trimmed by 1 base and J by 9 bases, 5 bases remained unmatched. The germline V gene has CDR1 MGHRA and CDR2 YSYEKL. CDR3 length: 15 residues. CDR3 nucleotides: TGCGCCAGCAGCCAAGTTCGGACAGGGTTTTCACCCCTCCACTTT. This encodes CASSQVRTGFSPLHF.

This clonotype was seen more than once but under ten times. The chain links TRBV20-1 to TRBJ1-5, with 9 positions matching TRBD1. V gave up 4 bases and J gave up 6 bases; unmatched junction bases: 1. CDR1 is DFQATT and CDR2 is SNEGSKA in the germline V gene (reference sequence). The CDR3 runs to 12 residues. The CDR3 loop is CSAKQGAQPQHF. The CDR3 region has the DNA TGCAGTGCTAAACAGGGGGCTCAGCCCCAGCATTTT.

The chain combines TRBV4-2 with TRBJ2-1; 11 bases align to TRBD2. From germline, CDR1 is LGHNA and CDR2 YNFKEQ. V gave up 0 bases and J gave up 6 bases; unmatched junction bases: 7. The CDR3 is 17 amino acids. The CDR3, as DNA: TGTGCCAGCAGCCAAGAAACTAGCGGGGGATCTTCCAATGAGCAGTTCTTC. As protein: CASSQETSGGSSNEQFF.

The V and J genes are TRBV7-9 and TRBJ2-7, with 10 bases matching TRBD1. The CDR3 has 15 amino acids. V shed 3 bases and J 4 bases; nucleotides not matched to a gene: 6. Germline V gene data show CDR1 as SEHNR and CDR2 as FQNEAQ (reference sequence). CDR3 amino acids: CASSLPGQGRYEQYF. In DNA, the CDR3 is TGTGCCAGCAGCTTGCCGGGACAGGGGCGGTACGAGCAGTACTTC.